Below are 32 T cell receptor beta chains sequenced from a single sample in a study of T cell changes during pregnancy in multiple sclerosis. Clones were sequenced by immunoSEQ multiplex PCR, and TCRdb holds only the in-frame ones, with some missing. The top ten hold about 0.6% of the sample, which has approximately 39,000 clones, around 90% seen once. The material sequenced was CD4+ T cells from peripheral blood mononuclear cells, taken in the second trimester of pregnancy. The receptor source for this set is a female donor with multiple sclerosis, enrolled in a pregnancy study.

The chain couples TRBV5-4 to TRBJ2-2; TRBD1 might be the D (6 bases). This CDR3 is 13 amino acids long. Germline V lookup: CDR1 SGHNT, CDR2 YYREEE (reference sequence). The germline V and J ends were trimmed by 4 bases and 7 bases, with 11 bases remaining between them. As DNA, the CDR3 is TGTGCCAGCAGCAACAGGGTTGACGGGGAGCTGTTTTTT. Translated, it gives CASSNRVDGELFF.

This chain connects TRBV4-2 to TRBJ2-5, with a tentative D call TRBD2 (5 bases). Trimming stripped 0 bases from V and 2 bases from J, with 10 bases between. This CDR3 is built from 15 residues. CDR1 LGHNA and CDR2 YNFKEQ come from the germline V gene. This CDR3 is CASSQDRGSQETQYF. The CDR3 bases are TGTGCCAGCAGCCAAGATAGAGGGAGTCAAGAGACCCAGTACTTC.

This clone turned up a few times. This rearrangement joins TRBV10-1 to TRBJ1-3; D is undetermined. CDR1 WNHNN and CDR2 SYGVQD come from the germline V gene (reference sequence). The CDR3 covers 15 residues. Trimming left V 5 bases short and J 7 bases short, with 18 bases between. CDR3 in DNA: TGCGCCAGCAGTAGTGACCGGGAAGGGTGCAACACCATATATTTT. Amino acids: CASSSDREGCNTIYF.

V is TRBV4-3 and J is TRBJ2-1; 10 nucleotides align to TRBD2. The CDR3 sequence is 15 residues long. Germline CDR1 is LGHNA and CDR2 is YSLEER. The ends lost 7 bases at V and 7 bases at J; junction bases unmatched: 10. CDR3 nucleotide sequence: TGCGCCAGCACTCCAGCTAGCGGGAGTTTGAATGAGCAGTTCTTC. It encodes CASTPASGSLNEQFF.

This clone was counted between two and nine times. The genes are TRBV6-1 and TRBJ2-4; tentatively, D is TRBD1 (5 bases). V was trimmed by 4 bases and J by 0 bases, leaving 7 bases between them. Germline values: CDR1 MNHNS, CDR2 SASEGT. The CDR3 sequence is 14 residues long. The CDR3 DNA sequence: TGTGCCAGCAGTGGACAGCTAGCCAAAAACATTCAGTACTTC. Residues: CASSGQLAKNIQYF.

The gene calls are TRBV29-1 and TRBJ2-1, with 15 nucleotides matching TRBD2. The germline CDR1 and CDR2 sequences are SQVTM and ANQGSEA. J lost 10 bases, V lost 2 bases, and 6 bases had no gene match. The CDR3 consists of 15 residues. CDR3 residues: CSVERTSGRAREQFF. The CDR3 DNA reads as TGCAGCGTTGAAAGGACTAGCGGGAGGGCACGAGAGCAGTTCTTC.

The rearrangement joins TRBV29-1 to TRBJ2-1, with 8 bases matching TRBD2. Germline loops: CDR1 SQVTM, CDR2 ANQGSEA. Trimming removed 6 bases from V and 8 bases from J; junction bases left unmatched: 3. The length of the CDR3 is 11 residues. For the CDR3, the DNA is TGCAGCGTGCCGGGACTAGATGAGCAGTTCTTC. Translated: CSVPGLDEQFF.

The chain couples TRBV27 to TRBJ1-2; a possible D gene is TRBD1 (6 bases). The germline gives CDR1 MNHEY, CDR2 SMNVEV (reference sequence). The V gene lost 3 bases and the J gene lost 4 bases, with 9 bases spanning the gap. CDR3 length: 13 residues. CDR3 DNA: TGTGCCAGCAGTTTTCAGGGGAGCTATGGCTACACCTTC. Translated: CASSFQGSYGYTF.

The chain couples TRBV7-2 to TRBJ2-3; 7 nucleotides align to TRBD2. The V segment lost 3 bases and the J segment 2 bases; nucleotides outside the gene matches: 8. CDR1 is SGHTA and CDR2 is FQGNSA in the germline V gene. This CDR3 comprises 16 residues. The CDR3 is CASSFGRTQLTDTQYF. DNA for the CDR3: TGTGCCAGCAGCTTCGGGAGGACTCAACTCACAGATACGCAGTATTTT.

J is TRBJ2-1 and V is TRBV5-1, with 7 bases that match TRBD2. The ends lost 4 bases at V and 9 bases at J; junction bases unmatched: 13. The CDR3 covers 15 residues. Germline loops: CDR1 SGHRS, CDR2 YFSETQ. Here the CDR3 DNA reads TGCGCCAGCAGCAGGGGAGGCGGGAGTATGGGTGAGCAGTTCTTC. Its protein product is CASSRGGGSMGEQFF.

V and J are TRBV5-1 and TRBJ2-7; D ambiguous. Trimming cost V 4 bases and J 3 bases, with 8 bases left between them. Germline CDR1 is SGHRS and CDR2 is YFSETQ. The CDR3 extends over 12 amino acids. The DNA for the CDR3 is TGCGCCAGCAGCGGCACACGCTACGAGCAGTACTTC. Amino acids: CASSGTRYEQYF.

This rearrangement joins TRBV7-9 to TRBJ1-2, with D perhaps matching TRBD1 (5 bases). The CDR3 is made up of 14 amino acids. In germline, CDR1 is SEHNR, CDR2 FQNEAQ (reference sequence). V was trimmed by 1 base and J by 8 bases, leaving 14 bases between them. The DNA of the CDR3 is TGTGCCAGCAGCTTAGACGTGGCCCAGGGCGGCTACACCTTC. It is translated as CASSLDVAQGGYTF.

The V and J genes are TRBV27 and TRBJ1-1; TRBD1 aligns across 8 bases. The germline V gene has CDR1 MNHEY and CDR2 SMNVEV (reference sequence). This CDR3 is 16 amino acids long. J lost 2 bases, V lost 6 bases, and 11 bases had no gene match. CDR3 protein: CASSPGQGRGNTEAFF. CDR3 in DNA: TGTGCCAGCAGCCCAGGACAGGGTCGGGGAAACACTGAAGCTTTCTTT.

J is TRBJ2-1 and V is TRBV5-1; the match to TRBD2 covers 9 bases. Germline CDR1 reads SGHRS; CDR2 reads YFSETQ. This CDR3 is 15 amino acids long. The V gene end was trimmed by 5 bases and the J gene end by 5 bases; junction bases not matched to a gene: 8. CDR3 protein: CASSSDGTSNNEQFF. CDR3 nucleotides: TGCGCCAGCAGTTCCGACGGGACTAGCAACAATGAGCAGTTCTTC.

The chain is built from TRBV29-1 and TRBJ1-4; possible D gene TRBD1, 6 bases. Germline CDR1 SQVTM, CDR2 ANQGSEA. This CDR3 region has 13 residues. V was trimmed by 5 bases and J by 8 bases, leaving 15 bases between them. The CDR3 bases are TGCAGCGTTTATCAGGGGATCGGGGAAAAACTGTTTTTT. It yields the protein CSVYQGIGEKLFF.

This clone was observed a handful of times. The V call is TRBV10-3, the J call TRBJ1-1; TRBD1 matches at 7 bases. The ends lost 2 bases at V and 0 bases at J; junction bases unmatched: 12. The CDR3 is 18 amino acids. CDR1 and CDR2 from the germline V gene are ENHRY and SYGVKD. Here the CDR3 DNA reads TGTGCCATCAGTGAGCGCCGAACAGGGGCCCCTATGAACACTGAAGCTTTCTTT. It encodes CAISERRTGAPMNTEAFF.

The chain carries TRBV6-6 and TRBJ2-3; the match to TRBD2 covers 7 bases. The CDR3 runs to 16 residues. Looked up from germline, CDR1 is MNHNY and CDR2 is SVGAGI (reference sequence). The ends lost 2 bases at V and 1 base at J; junction bases unmatched: 6. The CDR3 coding sequence is TGTGCCAGCAGTTACGGTCGCGGGAGCCGCACAGATACGCAGTATTTT. Residues: CASSYGRGSRTDTQYF.

The chain joins TRBV2 to TRBJ1-1; a possible D gene is TRBD1 (5 bases). Germline assignment: CDR1 SNHLY and CDR2 FYNNEI. Trimming stripped 5 bases from V and 6 bases from J, with 19 bases between. The CDR3 totals 15 residues. The CDR3 reads CASSRMAGYIPEAFF. Written as DNA, the CDR3 is TGTGCCAGCAGTCGGATGGCAGGGTATATCCCTGAAGCTTTCTTT.

The rearrangement uses TRBV23-1 and TRBJ2-3; TRBD1 agrees at 9 bases. TRBV23-1 is an ORF, and what it does is uncertain. The CDR3 loop spans 14 amino acids. J was trimmed by 5 bases and V by 8 bases; bases with no gene match: 8. The DNA of the CDR3 is TGCGCCAGCGTTGACAGGGGGGGGAGAGATACGCAGTATTTT. This codes for CASVDRGGRDTQYF.

This chain uses TRBV27 with TRBJ2-6; D is ambiguous. Germline CDR1 and CDR2: MNHEY and SMNVEV (reference sequence). This CDR3 contains 17 residues. Trimming removed 10 bases at V and 0 bases at J, with 19 bases between. The CDR3 is CATAREKRSSGANVLTF. The CDR3 DNA sequence: TGTGCCACCGCTCGAGAGAAGAGAAGCTCTGGGGCCAACGTCCTGACTTTC.

The V and J genes are TRBV6-5 and TRBJ2-5; D may be TRBD2 (6 bases). The last part of the DNA fits TRBJ2-7 better; the J call may be wrong. Germline CDR1 is MNHEY and CDR2 is SVGAGI. This CDR3 contains 15 residues. This chain's CDR3 is CASTRRPGVSYEQYF. The DNA of the CDR3 is TGTGCCAGCACCAGACGGCCGGGGGTCTCCTACGAGCAGTACTTC.

V usage is TRBV12-5 and J usage is TRBJ2-5; 9 nucleotides align to TRBD1. Trimming removed 6 bases from V and 5 bases from J; junction bases left unmatched: 10. The CDR3 runs to 15 residues. CDR1 LGHNT and CDR2 FRNRAP come from the germline V gene. As DNA, the CDR3 is TGTGCTAGTGGAAAGACGGGACAGGGTTGGGAGACCCAGTACTTC. This encodes CASGKTGQGWETQYF.

The V gene is TRBV2, the J gene TRBJ2-3; a weak D match, TRBD2 (6 bases). Germline CDR1 is SNHLY and CDR2 is FYNNEI. V was trimmed by 7 bases and J by 4 bases, leaving 9 bases between them. The CDR3 runs to 12 residues. This chain's CDR3 is CASTGVADTQYF. The CDR3 nucleotides are TGTGCCAGCACGGGAGTCGCAGATACGCAGTATTTT.

In DNA, the CDR3 is TGTGCCAGCTCAGCCGGGATGAACACTGAAGCTTTCTTT. Translating it yields CASSAGMNTEAFF. The V and J genes are TRBV18 and TRBJ1-1, with D hard to call. The germline CDR1 and CDR2 sequences are KGHSH and LQKENI. Deletions cut 5 bases from V and 0 bases from J, with 7 bases between. The CDR3 loop spans 13 amino acids.

CDR3 coding DNA: TGTGCCAGCAGCGCCGGGGTCCTTAGCAATCAGCCCCAGCATTTT. Encoded protein: CASSAGVLSNQPQHF. The chain couples TRBV7-2 to TRBJ1-5; D is uncertain. Looked up from germline, CDR1 is SGHTA and CDR2 is FQGNSA. This CDR3 comprises 15 residues. V lost 5 bases and J 0 bases, leaving 11 bases between the germline ends.

The chain has TRBV5-4 and TRBJ2-6, with a possible D match to TRBD2 (5 bases). V was clipped by 3 bases and J by 2 bases, with 9 bases between them. The CDR3 is made up of 15 amino acids. CDR1 is SGHNT, CDR2 YYREEE, per germline (reference sequence). CDR3 nucleotide sequence: TGTGCCAGCAGCTCCGAGGGTCCTGGGGCCAACGTCCTGACTTTC. It is translated as CASSSEGPGANVLTF.

The J gene is TRBJ2-3, the V gene TRBV11-3; 8 bases match TRBD2. CDR3 size: 16 residues. Trimming at V came to 3 bases and at J to 4 bases, leaving 9 bases not matched to a gene. The germline CDR1 and CDR2 sequences are SGHNT and YENEEA. The CDR3 spells CASSFHLAGSADTQYF. Here the CDR3 DNA reads TGTGCCAGCAGCTTCCATCTAGCGGGTAGCGCAGATACGCAGTATTTT.

This chain connects TRBV27 to TRBJ2-3; the match to TRBD2 covers 11 bases. Germline lookup yields CDR1 MNHEY and CDR2 SMNVEV (reference sequence). CDR3 length equals 15 residues. V lost 6 bases and J lost 5; bases outside the gene matches: 7. The CDR3 region is CASRTLSGGEDTQYF. The CDR3 DNA sequence: TGTGCCAGCAGGACCCTTAGCGGGGGGGAAGATACGCAGTATTTT.

V and J are TRBV10-3 and TRBJ2-3; 8 nucleotides match TRBD1. The length of the CDR3 is 14 residues. J gave up 3 bases and V 8 bases, and 7 bases lay outside the gene matches. Per the germline V gene, CDR1 is ENHRY and CDR2 is SYGVKD. CDR3 amino acids: CAISQGQGTDTQYF. CDR3 nucleotide sequence: TGTGCCATCTCCCAAGGACAGGGTACAGATACGCAGTATTTT.

The CDR3 DNA reads TGTGCCAGCACCAAACACGAACCGGGGAAGACTGAAGCTTTCTTT. It translates to CASTKHEPGKTEAFF. J is TRBJ1-1 and V is TRBV28; D is ambiguous. The V end was cut by 7 bases, the J end by 5 bases, with 20 bases between. This CDR3 is 15 amino acids long. Germline CDR1 MDHEN, CDR2 SYDVKM. Full variable domain (missing parts from reference TRBV28 and TRBJ1-1): DVKVTQSSRYLVKRTGEKVFLECVQDMDHENMFWYRQDPGLGLRLIYFSYDVKMKEKGDIPEGYSVSREKKERFSLILESASTNQTSMYLCASTKHEPGKTEAFFGQGTRLTVV.

The genes are TRBV6-1 and TRBJ1-2; 9 nucleotides line up with TRBD1. Germline loops: CDR1 MNHNS, CDR2 SASEGT. V was clipped by 7 bases and J by 6 bases; unmatched bases: 9. The CDR3 sequence is 14 residues long. The CDR3 spells CASTPGQGGHGYTF. CDR3 DNA: TGTGCCAGCACCCCGGGACAGGGAGGACATGGCTACACCTTC.

This chain uses TRBV7-3 with TRBJ1-1; a possible D gene is TRBD1 (6 bases). Germline V gene lookup returns CDR1 SGHTA and CDR2 FQGTGA. V lost 3 bases, J lost 5 bases, and 13 bases lay in between. The CDR3 sequence is 14 residues long. DNA for the CDR3: TGTGCCAGCAGCTTGGCAGGGCAGGGGACTGAAGCTTTCTTT. Translated, it gives CASSLAGQGTEAFF.